This T cell receptor beta chain originates from a study of T cell changes during pregnancy in multiple sclerosis. V lost 5 bases to trimming and J lost 5 bases, with 9 bases between them. This CDR3 has 12 residues. Germline CDR1 reads KGHSH; CDR2 reads LQKENI. Sequenced by immunoSEQ multiplex PCR; TCRdb stores in-frame clones only, minus some. There are roughly 48,000 clones in the sample; roughly 92% occur only once, and around 0.9% lies in the top ten. The input for sequencing was CD4+ T cells from peripheral blood mononuclear cells, taken in the second trimester of pregnancy. This clonotype was obtained from a female donor in good health, enrolled as a control in a pregnancy study. The rearrangement links TRBV18 to TRBJ2-5; D possibly corresponds to TRBD2 (5 bases). CDR3 residues: CASSRAAETQYF. DNA of the CDR3: TGTGCCAGCTCAAGAGCGGCGGAGACCCAGTACTTC. Variable domain in full (rest from reference TRBV18 and TRBJ2-5): NAGVMQNPRHLVRRRGQEARLRCSPMKGHSHVYWYRQLPEEGLKFMVYLQKENIIDESGMPKERFSAEFPKEGPSILRIQQVVRGDSAAYFCASSRAAETQYFGPGTRLLVL.